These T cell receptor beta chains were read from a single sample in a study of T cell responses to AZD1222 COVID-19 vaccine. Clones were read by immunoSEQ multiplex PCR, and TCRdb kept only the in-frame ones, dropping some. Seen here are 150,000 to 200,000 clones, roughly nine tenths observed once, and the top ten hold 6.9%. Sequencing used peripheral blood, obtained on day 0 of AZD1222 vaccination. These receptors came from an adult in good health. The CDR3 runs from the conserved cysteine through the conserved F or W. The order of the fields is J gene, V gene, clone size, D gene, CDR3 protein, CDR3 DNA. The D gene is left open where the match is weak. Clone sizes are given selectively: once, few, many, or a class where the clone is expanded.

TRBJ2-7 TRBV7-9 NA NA CASSFHFRDLGYEQYF TGTGCCAGCAGCTTCCATTTCCGGGACCTAGGATACGAGCAGTACTTC
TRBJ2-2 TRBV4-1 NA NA CASSQRDKRVQLANTGELFF TGCGCCAGCAGCCAAAGAGATAAGCGGGTCCAACTCGCGAACACCGGGGAGCTGTTTTTT
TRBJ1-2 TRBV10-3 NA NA CPQMGANYGYTF TGTCCCCAGATGGGAGCTAACTATGGCTACACCTTC
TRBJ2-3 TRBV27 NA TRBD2 CASRTSGGASDTQYF TGTGCCAGCAGGACTAGCGGGGGGGCATCCGATACGCAGTATTTT
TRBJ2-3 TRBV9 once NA CASSVATGGTDTQYF TGTGCCAGCAGCGTAGCGACGGGAGGCACAGATACGCAGTATTTT
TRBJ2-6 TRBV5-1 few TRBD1 CASSEDRQGALVSGANVLTF TGCGCCAGCAGCGAGGATAGACAGGGGGCGCTAGTATCTGGGGCCAACGTCCTGACTTTC
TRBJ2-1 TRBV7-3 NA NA CASSWGPVYREYNEQFF TGTGCCAGCAGCTGGGGTCCGGTCTACAGGGAATACAATGAGCAGTTCTTC
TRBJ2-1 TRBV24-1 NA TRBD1 CATSGQGAREQFF TGTGCCACCAGTGGACAGGGGGCTAGGGAGCAGTTCTTC
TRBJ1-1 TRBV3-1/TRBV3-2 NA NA CASSQGVRTEAFF TGTGCCAGCAGCCAAGGGGTACGGACTGAAGCTTTCTTT
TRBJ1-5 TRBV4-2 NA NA CASSQGGFQHF TGTGCCAGCAGCCAAGGGGGATTCCAGCATTTT
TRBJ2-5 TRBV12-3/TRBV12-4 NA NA CASSRNQETQYF TGTGCCAGCAGCAGGAACCAAGAGACCCAGTACTTC
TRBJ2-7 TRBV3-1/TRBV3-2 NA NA CASSQLSYEQYF TGTGCCAGCAGCCAACTTAGCTACGAGCAGTACTTC
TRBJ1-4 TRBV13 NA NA CASSLGVSEKLFF TGTGCCAGCAGCCTAGGGGTTTCTGAAAAACTGTTTTTT
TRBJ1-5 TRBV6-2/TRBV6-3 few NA CASSYVNQPQHF TGTGCCAGCAGTTACGTGAATCAGCCCCAGCATTTT
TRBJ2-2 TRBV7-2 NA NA CASSLGTNTGELFF TGTGCCAGCAGCTTAGGGACAAACACCGGGGAGCTGTTTTTT
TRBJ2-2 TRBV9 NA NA CASSGSQGGNPGELFF TGTGCCAGCAGCGGGTCACAGGGAGGCAATCCCGGGGAGCTGTTTTTT
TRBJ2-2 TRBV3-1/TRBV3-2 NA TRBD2 CASSQDRAGGSGNTGELFF TGTGCCAGCAGCCAAGATAGAGCGGGGGGATCGGGGAACACCGGGGAGCTGTTTTTT
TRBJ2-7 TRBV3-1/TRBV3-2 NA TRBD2 CASSQGLAGGYEQYF TGTGCCAGCAGCCAGGGACTAGCGGGGGGGTACGAGCAGTACTTC
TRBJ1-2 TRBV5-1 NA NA CASSFDSNYGYTF TGCGCCAGCAGCTTTGACAGCAACTATGGCTACACCTTC
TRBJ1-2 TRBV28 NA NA CASSSQAYGYTF TGTGCCAGCAGTTCCCAGGCCTATGGCTACACCTTC
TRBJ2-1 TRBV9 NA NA CASSASYNEQFF TGTGCCAGCAGCGCCTCCTACAATGAGCAGTTCTTC
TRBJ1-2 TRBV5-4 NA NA CASSFMVANYGYTF TGTGCCAGCAGCTTTATGGTAGCTAACTATGGCTACACCTTC
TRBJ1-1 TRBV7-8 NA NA CASGHRDRHAFF TGTGCCAGTGGCCACCGAGACAGGCATGCTTTCTTT
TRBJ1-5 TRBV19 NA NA CASSMRGGTLDQPQHF TGTGCCAGTAGTATGAGGGGAGGGACTTTGGATCAGCCCCAGCATTTT
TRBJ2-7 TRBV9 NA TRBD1 CASSSLGQGMVEQYF TGTGCCAGCAGCTCCCTGGGACAGGGGATGGTCGAGCAGTACTTC
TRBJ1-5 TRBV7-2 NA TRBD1 CASSPYRGGNQPQHF TGTGCCAGCAGCCCTTACAGGGGCGGCAATCAGCCCCAGCATTTT
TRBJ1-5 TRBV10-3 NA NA CAISGGSGDSNQPQHF TGTGCCATCAGTGGGGGATCAGGGGATAGCAATCAGCCCCAGCATTTT
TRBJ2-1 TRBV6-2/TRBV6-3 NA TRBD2 CASSYGHKTSGTHNEQFF TGTGCCAGCAGTTATGGCCACAAGACTAGCGGAACCCACAATGAGCAGTTCTTC
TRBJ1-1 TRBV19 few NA CASRRAERNTEAFF TGTGCCAGTAGAAGGGCGGAAAGAAACACTGAAGCTTTCTTT
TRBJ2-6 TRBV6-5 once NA CASSYGRAGANVLTF TGTGCCAGCAGTTACGGTCGGGCAGGGGCCAACGTCCTGACTTTC
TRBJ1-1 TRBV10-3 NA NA CATLPDTTMNTEAFF TGTGCCACCCTCCCCGACACGACCATGAACACTGAAGCTTTCTTT
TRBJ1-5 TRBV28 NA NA CASRVADTTPNSNQPQHF TGTGCCAGCAGGGTAGCGGACACGACCCCAAATAGCAATCAGCCCCAGCATTTT
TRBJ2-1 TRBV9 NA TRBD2 CASSVEAGGPHEQFF TGTGCCAGCAGCGTAGAGGCGGGGGGGCCCCATGAGCAGTTCTTC
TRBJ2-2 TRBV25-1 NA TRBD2 CASRTSGGIGELFF TGTGCCAGCAGGACTAGCGGGGGGATCGGGGAGCTGTTTTTT
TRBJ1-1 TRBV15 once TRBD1 CATSLDRGVPEAFF TGTGCCACCAGCCTCGACAGGGGAGTCCCTGAAGCTTTCTTT
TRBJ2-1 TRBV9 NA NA CASNPGTLYNEQFF TGTGCCAGCAACCCCGGGACACTCTACAATGAGCAGTTCTTC
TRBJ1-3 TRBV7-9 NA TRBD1 CASSRRQGLSGNTIYF TGTGCCAGCAGCAGGAGACAGGGCCTCTCTGGAAACACCATATATTTT
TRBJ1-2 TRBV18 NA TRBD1 CASSSRTGGLSYGYTF TGTGCCAGCTCATCTCGGACAGGGGGGTTGAGCTATGGCTACACCTTC
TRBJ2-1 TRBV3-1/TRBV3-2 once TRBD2 CASSQELGGAPIDSYNEQFF TGTGCCAGCAGCCAAGAATTGGGAGGGGCTCCCATAGACTCCTACAATGAGCAGTTCTTC
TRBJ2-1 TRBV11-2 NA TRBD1 CASSLDRGAEQFF TGTGCCAGCAGCTTGGACAGGGGAGCTGAGCAGTTCTTC
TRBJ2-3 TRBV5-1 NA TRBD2 CASSLVGGGADTQYF TGCGCCAGCAGCTTAGTAGGCGGGGGGGCAGATACGCAGTATTTT
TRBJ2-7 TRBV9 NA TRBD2 CASSVAGGTYEQYF TGTGCCAGCAGCGTAGCGGGGGGGACCTACGAGCAGTACTTC
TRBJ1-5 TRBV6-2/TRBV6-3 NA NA CASSRTGSFGNQPQHF TGTGCCAGCAGTCGTACAGGGTCCTTTGGCAATCAGCCCCAGCATTTT
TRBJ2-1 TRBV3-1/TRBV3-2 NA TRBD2 CASSHGTKPGNEQFF TGTGCCAGCAGCCACGGGACTAAACCTGGCAATGAGCAGTTCTTC
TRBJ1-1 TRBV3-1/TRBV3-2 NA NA CASSQGEQNTEAFF TGTGCCAGCAGCCAAGGGGAACAGAACACTGAAGCTTTCTTT
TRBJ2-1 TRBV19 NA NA CASSIDAGGYNEQFF TGTGCCAGTAGTATAGACGCCGGGGGCTACAATGAGCAGTTCTTC
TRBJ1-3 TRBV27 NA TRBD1 CASSVGQISGNTIYF TGTGCCAGCAGTGTGGGACAGATCTCTGGAAACACCATATATTTT
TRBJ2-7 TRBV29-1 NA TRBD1 CSAGQGSEQYF TGCAGCGCTGGACAGGGGTCCGAGCAGTACTTC
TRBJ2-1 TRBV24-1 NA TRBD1 CATSASTGSFYNEQFF TGTGCCACCAGTGCCTCGACAGGGAGTTTCTACAATGAGCAGTTCTTC
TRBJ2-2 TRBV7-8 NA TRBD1 CASSIPTGHEELFF TGTGCCAGCAGCATACCGACAGGGCACGAGGAGCTGTTTTTT
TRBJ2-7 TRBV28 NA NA CASSLPGAGSYEQYF TGTGCCAGCAGTCTTCCTGGGGCGGGCTCCTACGAGCAGTACTTC
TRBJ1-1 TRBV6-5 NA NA CASRKLVNTEAFF TGTGCCAGCAGAAAACTGGTGAACACTGAAGCTTTCTTT
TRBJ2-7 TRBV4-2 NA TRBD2 CASSPTTSGLSSYEQYF TGTGCCAGCAGCCCTACTACTAGCGGGCTGAGCTCCTACGAGCAGTACTTC
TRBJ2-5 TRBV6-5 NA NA CASSYREPKETQYF TGTGCCAGCAGTTACCGGGAACCAAAAGAGACCCAGTACTTC
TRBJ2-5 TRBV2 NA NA CASSFKETQYF TGTGCCAGCAGTTTTAAAGAGACCCAGTACTTC